This T cell receptor beta chain was captured in a study of tumor-infiltrating lymphocytes in localized non-small cell lung cancer. The germline gives CDR1 SGHVS, CDR2 FQNEAQ. The CDR3 runs 16 residues. V shed 7 bases and J 0 bases; nucleotides not matched to a gene: 9. Assay: immunoSEQ multiplex PCR; the TCRdb copy retains only in-frame clones and omits some. The sample consists of approximately 12,000 clones, about 71% of them appearing once. In its sample, this clone was seen a few times. The chain joins TRBV7-8 to TRBJ2-5; 9 bases line up with TRBD2. The sequencing sample was made of lung tumor tissue. The TCR originated in a human donor with non-small cell lung cancer. DNA for the CDR3: TGTGCCAGCACCTTTAATGCGGGGGGGTACCAAGAGACCCAGTACTTC. Translating gives CASTFNAGGYQETQYF.